This T cell receptor beta chain was recorded in a study of blood T cell repertoires in COVID-19. Overall study: Acute and convalescent COVID-19 specimens originated in the United States, Italy and Spain. Sample material is recorded as cDNA or gDNA derived from T cells, B-cell-depleted T cells, or PBMCs.

The CDR3 covers 16 residues. Germline V gene lookup returns CDR1 SGHRS and CDR2 YFSETQ. Germline trimming cut 4 bases from V and 2 bases from J; bases unmatched to any gene: 8. Sequenced by immunoSEQ multiplex PCR; TCRdb stores in-frame clones only, minus some. The table includes 180,000 or so clones, 70% to 90% detected once. This clone was recorded only once. This receptor was taken from a human donor with active or convalescent COVID-19. The donor label of this sample is uncertain. Sequencing input: peripheral blood. The rearrangement uses TRBV5-1 and TRBJ1-4, with TRBD1 matching over 7 bases. CDR3 sequence: CASSQQEGATNEKLFF. CDR3 in DNA: TGCGCCAGCAGCCAGCAGGAGGGGGCGACTAATGAAAAACTGTTTTTT.